Detailed here is one T cell receptor (beta chain). The data stem from a study of T-cell reconstitution after alpha-beta-depleted transplantation in children. The TCRbeta library was prepared with unique molecular identifiers. TCRdb re-called the PCR reads with MiXCR, one entry per CDR3 protein. Of a few hundred thousand distinct CDR3 sequences listed, approximately 11% are singletons. There are 20 residues in the CDR3. Germline-derived CDR1 and CDR2 are SNHLY and FYNNEI. V lost 4 bases and J lost 0, with 25 bases in between. This material consisted of PBMCs from the stem cell graft donor, taken from the stem cell graft. The chain employs TRBV2 and TRBJ1-5; a possible D gene is TRBD1 (6 bases). This receptor was identified in a human donor who donated a stem cell graft to a child with acute myeloid leukemia. The CDR3 region is CASSAGDTFLERYSNQPQHF. In DNA, the CDR3 is TGTGCCAGCAGTGCAGGGGACACATTTCTCGAAAGATATAGCAATCAGCCCCAGCATTTT. The full variable domain, with the rest looked up from reference TRBV2 and TRBJ1-5, is EPEVTQTPSHQVTQMGQEVILRCVPISNHLYFYWYRQILGQKVEFLVSFYNNEISEKSEIFDDQFSVERPDGSNFTLKIRSTKLEDSAMYFCASSAGDTFLERYSNQPQHFGDGTRLSIL.